A selection of T cell receptor beta chains follows, all from one sample in a study of CD8+CD57+ T cells in acquired aplastic anemia. TCRdb independently ran MiXCR on the reads; one entry per CDR3 protein. The sample lists around 150,000 distinct CDR3 sequences, roughly 48% seen once, with around 2.9% in the top ten. The sequenced sample was sorted CD4+, CD8+, or CD8+CD57+ T cells (not recorded which) from PBMCs. These receptors were taken from a human donor with aplastic anemia. The CDR3 runs from the conserved cysteine through the conserved F or W. A D gene is named only where the DNA matches it firmly. Clone size is given for some rows only: seen once, a few or many times, or a class if the clone is expanded.

j_gene | abundance | v_gene | d_gene | CDR3aa | CDR3nt
TRBJ1-6 | . | TRBV6-4 | . | CASSDRDNSPLHF | TGTGCCAGCAGTGACAGGGATAATTCACCCCTCCACTTT
TRBJ2-3 | many | TRBV5-5 | TRBD2 | CASTPRGLATPDTQYF | TGTGCCAGCACCCCAAGGGGACTAGCGACGCCAGATACGCAGTATTTT
TRBJ2-3 | few | TRBV30 | . | CAWSVGTSTDTQYF | TGTGCCTGGAGTGTAGGCACTAGCACAGATACGCAGTATTTT
TRBJ2-3 | many | TRBV25-1 | TRBD2 | CASSESPGLAEITDTQYF | TGTGCCAGCAGTGAATCCCCCGGACTAGCGGAAATCACAGATACGCAGTATTTT
TRBJ1-4 | . | TRBV29-1 | . | CSVERVLGEKLFF | TGCAGCGTGGAAAGGGTTTTAGGTGAAAAACTGTTTTTT
TRBJ1-2 | many | TRBV20-1 | TRBD1 | CSARGSGGFYGYTF | TGCAGTGCTAGAGGATCAGGGGGATTTTATGGCTACACCTTC
TRBJ2-1 | many | TRBV6-5 | TRBD2 | CASSYSMPGGEQFF | TGTGCCAGCAGTTACTCGATGCCCGGGGGGGAGCAGTTCTTC
TRBJ2-1 | many | TRBV29-1 | TRBD2 | CSAGAGVKQNEQFF | TGCAGCGCGGGAGCGGGAGTGAAACAGAATGAGCAGTTCTTC
TRBJ1-5 | . | TRBV7-8 | . | CASSEVSGPQHF | TGTGCCAGCAGCGAAGTGTCAGGGCCCCAGCATTTT
TRBJ1-5 | . | TRBV29-1 | . | CSVVQGSNQPQHF | TGCAGCGTTGTCCAGGGCAGCAATCAGCCCCAGCATTTT
TRBJ1-6 | . | TRBV20-1 | TRBD1 | CSAVQTRGGSPLHF | TGCAGTGCTGTACAAACCAGGGGGGGATCACCCCTCCACTTT
TRBJ1-6 | once | TRBV2 | . | CASSDRGSSHNSPLHF | TGTGCCAGCAGTGACAGGGGCAGCTCCCATAATTCACCCCTCCACTTT
TRBJ2-2 | . | TRBV4-2 | TRBD2 | CASSQDNSGGNTGELFF | TGTGCCAGCAGCCAAGATAACAGCGGGGGCAACACCGGGGAGCTGTTTTTT
TRBJ1-1 | few | TRBV6-1 | TRBD1 | CASSEGTHRGAQGAFF | TGTGCCAGCAGTGAAGGAACACACAGGGGCGCCCAAGGAGCTTTCTTT
TRBJ1-6 | . | TRBV6-2/TRBV6-3 | . | CASSYRTDNSPLHF | TGTGCCAGCAGTTACCGGACAGATAATTCACCCCTCCACTTT
TRBJ2-7 | many | TRBV6-1 | . | CASNTDPLRAVHSYEQYF | TGTGCCAGCAACACCGACCCCTTGAGGGCGGTACACTCCTACGAGCAGTACTTC
TRBJ2-5 | . | TRBV10-3 | . | CASTPGYQETQYF | TGTGCCAGCACCCCGGGGTACCAAGAGACCCAGTACTTC
TRBJ2-1 | few | TRBV27 | . | CASSLSLNNEQFF | TGTGCCAGCAGTTTAAGTCTTAACAATGAGCAGTTCTTC
TRBJ2-5 | once | TRBV24-1 | . | CATSGGKEETQYF | TGTGCCACCAGCGGGGGAAAAGAAGAGACCCAGTACTTC
TRBJ2-5 | many | TRBV5-6 | TRBD2 | CASSLELAEEETQYF | TGTGCCAGCAGCTTGGAACTAGCGGAGGAAGAGACCCAGTACTTC
TRBJ1-1 | . | TRBV7-9 | TRBD1 | CASSLADRTNTEAFF | TGTGCCAGCAGCTTGGCGGACAGGACGAACACTGAAGCTTTCTTT
TRBJ1-6 | . | TRBV20-1 | . | CSARPQGSYNSPLHF | TGCAGTGCTAGGCCCCAGGGATCCTATAATTCACCCCTCCACTTT
TRBJ2-6 | . | TRBV30 | TRBD1 | CAWSTYRGQGTGANVLTF | TGTGCCTGGAGTACTTACAGGGGGCAAGGGACTGGGGCCAACGTCCTGACTTTC
TRBJ2-7 | many | TRBV6-1 | TRBD1 | CASSTGQGAIEQYF | TGTGCCAGCAGTACGGGACAGGGGGCGATCGAGCAGTACTTC
TRBJ1-2 | few | TRBV30 | TRBD1 | CAWTIQGTANYYGYTF | TGTGCCTGGACTATTCAAGGGACAGCTAATTACTATGGCTACACCTTC
TRBJ2-3 | . | TRBV14 | . | CASSQERAGRETDTQYF | TGTGCCAGCAGCCAAGAAAGGGCAGGCCGGGAAACAGATACGCAGTATTTT
TRBJ2-1 | many | TRBV29-1 | TRBD2 | CSVELAGALNEQFF | TGCAGCGTCGAACTAGCGGGAGCGTTAAATGAGCAGTTCTTC
TRBJ1-1 | many | TRBV12-3/TRBV12-4 | TRBD1 | CASSPTGGGTEAFF | TGTGCCAGCAGTCCCACAGGGGGAGGCACTGAAGCTTTCTTT
TRBJ1-2 | many | TRBV7-9 | . | CASSLTGSGGYTF | TGTGCCAGCAGCTTAACGGGGTCGGGGGGCTACACCTTC
TRBJ2-2 | . | TRBV20-1 | TRBD2 | CSAEGLAGPGELFF | TGCAGTGCCGAGGGACTAGCGGGACCCGGGGAGCTGTTTTTT
TRBJ1-5 | few | TRBV28 | . | CASRTHNQPQHF | TGTGCCAGCAGGACTCACAATCAGCCCCAGCATTTT
TRBJ1-5 | . | TRBV24-1 | . | CATSDLSGRQPQHF | TGTGCCACCAGTGATTTGTCAGGGAGGCAGCCCCAGCATTTT
TRBJ2-1 | many | TRBV19 | . | CASSENNEQFF | TGTGCCAGTAGTGAGAACAATGAGCAGTTCTTC
TRBJ2-5 | . | TRBV20-1 | TRBD1 | CSARGTGAAETQYF | TGCAGTGCTAGGGGGACAGGGGCAGCAGAGACCCAGTACTTC
TRBJ2-1 | few | TRBV29-1 | . | CSVEDQGEQFF | TGCAGCGTTGAAGATCAGGGAGAGCAGTTCTTC
TRBJ1-1 | . | TRBV2 | . | CASRDVADLNTEAFF | TGTGCCAGCAGAGACGTTGCAGACTTGAACACTGAAGCTTTCTTT
TRBJ1-3 | . | TRBV25-1 | . | CGSRDALSGNTTYF | TGTGGCAGCCGGGATGCGCTCTCTGGAAACACCACATATTTT
TRBJ2-7 | once | TRBV7-2 | . | CASSHPGLEQYF | TGTGCCAGCAGCCACCCGGGTCTCGAGCAGTACTTC
TRBJ2-2 | few | TRBV5-4 | . | CASSNRADSTGELFF | TGTGCCAGCAGTAACCGGGCCGACTCCACCGGGGAGCTGTTTTTT
TRBJ1-2 | . | TRBV2 | . | CASRDPKRNYGYTF | TGTGCCAGCCGGGACCCAAAAAGGAACTATGGCTACACCTTC
TRBJ1-1 | many | TRBV9 | . | CASSPDHQRYTEAFF | TGTGCCAGCAGTCCTGATCACCAGAGGTACACTGAAGCTTTCTTT
TRBJ1-1 | many | TRBV10-3 | . | CAIGTGTTEAFF | TGTGCCATCGGTACAGGGACCACTGAAGCTTTCTTT
TRBJ2-1 | . | TRBV7-8 | . | CASSLASGVPYNEQFF | TGTGCCAGCAGCTTAGCGTCAGGGGTACCCTACAATGAGCAGTTCTTC
TRBJ1-3 | many | TRBV9 | . | CASSAIGGNTIYF | TGTGCCAGCAGCGCGATTGGTGGAAACACCATATATTTT
TRBJ1-1 | . | TRBV14 | . | CASSQAGLWYTEAFF | TGTGCCAGCAGCCAAGCAGGGTTATGGTACACTGAAGCTTTCTTT
TRBJ1-6 | . | TRBV5-6 | TRBD1 | CASSPRQGYGSPLHF | TGTGCCAGCAGCCCTCGACAGGGTTACGGTTCACCCCTCCACTTT
TRBJ1-1 | . | TRBV25-1 | . | CASSEFGTKNTEAFF | TGTGCCAGCAGTGAATTTGGGACCAAGAACACTGAAGCTTTCTTT
TRBJ2-7 | many | TRBV7-3 | . | CASSLNAGLGEQYF | TGTGCCAGCAGCTTGAATGCGGGGTTGGGCGAGCAGTACTTC
TRBJ2-1 | . | TRBV9 | . | CASSLALGSLIFDEQLF | TGTGCCAGCAGCTTGGCTCTAGGTTCCCTTATATTCGATGAGCAGTTGTTC
TRBJ1-1 | . | TRBV7-8 | . | CASSQQQYTEAFF | TGTGCCAGCAGCCAACAACAGTACACTGAAGCTTTCTTT
TRBJ2-1 | . | TRBV7-2 | . | CASSLLDTEQFF | TGTGCCAGCAGCTTACTAGACACTGAGCAGTTCTTC
TRBJ1-2 | . | TRBV7-9 | . | CASSVEGDTNYGYTF | TGTGCCAGCAGCGTAGAAGGGGACACCAACTATGGCTACACCTTC
TRBJ2-7 | many | TRBV20-1 | . | CSAKGGIYEQYF | TGCAGTGCTAAGGGAGGAATTTACGAGCAGTACTTC
TRBJ2-5 | . | TRBV2 | . | CASSEHNQETQYF | TGTGCCAGCAGTGAACACAACCAAGAGACCCAGTACTTC
TRBJ2-5 | many | TRBV25-1 | . | CASSGTPLAQYF | TGTGCCAGCAGTGGGACCCCCTTAGCCCAGTACTTC
TRBJ2-2 | . | TRBV19 | . | CASSIVIDTGELFF | TGTGCCAGTAGTATCGTTATTGACACCGGGGAGCTGTTTTTT
TRBJ2-1 | many | TRBV5-5 | . | CASSFVTGLNEQFF | TGTGCCAGCAGCTTCGTAACAGGGCTGAATGAGCAGTTCTTC
TRBJ1-2 | . | TRBV7-2 | TRBD1 | CASSTQGEYTF | TGTGCCAGCAGCACCCAGGGGGAATACACCTTC
TRBJ2-2 | . | TRBV15 | . | CATSRGDHDAGTGELFF | TGTGCCACCAGCAGAGGCGACCATGATGCGGGCACCGGGGAGCTGTTTTTT